Shown below are 13 T cell receptor beta chains from a single sample sequenced in a study of regulatory T cells in long-lasting Graves disease. Building of the TCR beta libraries involved iRepertoire HTBI primers and Arm-PCR of CDR3 regions. TCRdb recomputed calls from the multiplex PCR reads with MiXCR, one row per CDR3 protein. The repertoire holds about 540,000 distinct CDR3 sequences, with approximately 13% as singletons. Time point noted: newly diagnosed GD, antithyroid drugs for less than 3 months. Making the TCR library involved RNA that had been extracted from PBMCs. These data also featured in a second study, about T cells in Graves' hyperthyroidism and ophthalmopathy.

This specimen consisted of peripheral blood mononuclear cells (PBMCs), obtained at new diagnosis, from a patient treated with antithyroid drugs. The receptors were gathered from a man aged 25-40 years with Graves disease.

This clonotype was detected a few times. The chain joins TRBV30 to TRBJ2-4, with D possibly TRBD1 on 5 matching bases. The CDR3 runs to 14 residues. The germline gives CDR1 GTSNPN, CDR2 SVGIG (reference sequence). V lost 3 bases and J 3 bases, leaving 12 bases between the germline ends. CDR3 in amino acids: CAWSADILKNIQYF. CDR3 in DNA: TGTGCCTGGAGCGCGGACATACTCAAAAACATTCAGTACTTC. Based on the CDR3 plus reference TRBV30 and TRBJ2-4, the full variable domain is SQTIHQWPATLVQPVGSPLSLECTVEGTSNPNLYWYRQAAGRGLQLLFYSVGIGQISSEVPQNLSASRPQDRQFILSSKKLLLSDSGFYLCAWSADILKNIQYFGAGTRLSVL.

This clonotype has at least ten counts. The rearrangement links TRBV18 to TRBJ2-7; tentative D call: TRBD2 (6 bases). Trimming removed 3 bases from V and 3 bases from J, with 9 bases in between. From germline, CDR1 is KGHSH and CDR2 LQKENI. CDR3 size: 13 residues. CDR3 in amino acids: CASSPGGYYEQYF. As DNA, the CDR3 is TGTGCCAGCTCACCCGGAGGGTACTACGAGCAGTACTTC. The whole variable domain, remainder taken from reference TRBV18 and TRBJ2-7, is NAGVMQNPRHLVRRRGQEARLRCSPMKGHSHVYWYRQLPEEGLKFMVYLQKENIIDESGMPKERFSAEFPKEGPSILRIQQVVRGDSAAYFCASSPGGYYEQYFGPGTRLTVT.

This clonotype was recorded many times. The chain joins TRBV6-1 to TRBJ2-3; 8 bases align to TRBD1. In germline, CDR1 is MNHNS, CDR2 SASEGT. The CDR3 spans 15 residues. J gave up 6 bases and V 6 bases, and 11 bases lay outside the gene matches. The CDR3 reads CASSPQGAGADTQYF. CDR3 bases: TGTGCCAGCAGCCCGCAGGGGGCAGGCGCGGATACGCAGTATTTT.

This clonotype was recorded many times. This rearrangement joins TRBV10-3 to TRBJ2-3; 8 bases line up with TRBD2. The CDR3 runs to 17 residues. Germline CDR1 and CDR2: ENHRY and SYGVKD. With V trimmed by 3 bases and J by 6 bases, 14 bases remained unmatched. In DNA form, the CDR3 reads TGTGCCATCAGTGATTTGGGACTAGATTCCGGGGGCGATACGCAGTATTTT. As protein: CAISDLGLDSGGDTQYF.

This clonotype was observed a few times. A read error may produce the germline difference seen at one junction end. The chain links TRBV6-4 to TRBJ2-1; the D call may be TRBD1 or TRBD2 (6 bases each). The CDR3 totals 16 residues. The germline V gene has CDR1 MRHNA and CDR2 SNTAGT. The CDR3 coding sequence is TGTGCCAGCAGTTACTCTGCAGGGGAGGCCTACAATGAGCAGTTCTTC. This sequence encodes CASSYSAGEAYNEQFF.

The table lists this clonotype with many counts. This chain uses TRBV12-3 or TRBV12-4 with TRBJ1-2; no clear D gene. V was shortened by 3 bases and J by 8 bases, with 7 bases between the two germline ends. The CDR3 loop spans 11 amino acids. Here the CDR3 DNA reads TGTGCCAGCAGTTTTCGGTTAGGCTACACCTTC. It specifies CASSFRLGYTF.

The table lists this clonotype with a few counts. The chain employs TRBV30 and TRBJ2-1; D may be TRBD1 or TRBD2 (6 bases each). This CDR3 region has 16 residues. The V end lost 4 bases, the J end lost 3 bases, and 19 bases lay between the germline ends. Germline CDR1 and CDR2: GTSNPN and SVGIG (reference sequence). The CDR3 DNA follows: TGTGCCTGGATCCCCCGGGGGCAGGGTATCTACAATGAGCAGTTCTTC. It is translated as CAWIPRGQGIYNEQFF. The full variable domain, with the rest looked up from reference TRBV30 and TRBJ2-1, is SQTIHQWPATLVQPVGSPLSLECTVEGTSNPNLYWYRQAAGRGLQLLFYSVGIGQISSEVPQNLSASRPQDRQFILSSKKLLLSDSGFYLCAWIPRGQGIYNEQFFGPGTRLTVL.

The rearrangement uses TRBV14 and TRBJ2-7; possibly TRBD1 for D (6 bases). CDR1 and CDR2 from the germline V gene are SGHDN and FVKESK. Deletions cut 0 bases from V and 2 bases from J, with 23 bases between. The CDR3 runs 19 residues. The CDR3 DNA is TGTGCCAGCAGCCAAGACCAAATTATCCAGGGGTTGGAAGCCTACGAGCAGTACTTC. This encodes CASSQDQIIQGLEAYEQYF.

About this clonotype: This may arise from a read error, as a much more abundant clone is one base away. The genes are TRBV27 and TRBJ1-5; D gene ambiguous. Germline CDR1 reads MNHEY; CDR2 reads SMNVEV (reference sequence). CDR3 length equals 13 residues. The CDR3 spells CANSLYWRQPQHF. Written as DNA, the CDR3 is TGTGCCAACAGTTTATACTGGCGGCAGCCCCAGCATTTT.

Many counts were recorded for this clonotype. The chain recombines TRBV12-3 or TRBV12-4 with TRBJ1-2, with no clear D. The CDR3 loop spans 13 amino acids. V lost 7 bases to trimming and J lost 4 bases, with 13 bases between them. The CDR3: CASTDPRGYGYTF. CDR3 DNA sequence: TGTGCCAGCACTGACCCACGGGGCTATGGCTACACCTTC.

This clonotype was counted ten times or more. J is TRBJ1-1 and V is TRBV12-3 or TRBV12-4; TRBD1 aligns across 8 bases. The J segment lost 4 bases and the V segment lost 4 bases, leaving 8 bases of the junction unmatched. The CDR3 is made up of 15 amino acids. The CDR3 reads CASSSRTGSGTEAFF. The CDR3 DNA is TGTGCCAGCAGTTCAAGGACAGGGTCGGGCACTGAAGCTTTCTTT.

A few counts support this clonotype. The chain uses TRBV28 and TRBJ2-7; D remains ambiguous. Germline CDR1 and CDR2: MDHEN and SYDVKM. The CDR3 extends over 15 amino acids. Trimming shortened V by 4 bases and J by 7 bases, and 20 bases separated the two germline ends. The DNA of the CDR3 is TGTGCCAGCAGTTCCCCGACGGATCCACGATTGGAGCAGTACTTC. Protein sequence: CASSSPTDPRLEQYF.

This sequence joins TRBV6-8 and TRBJ2-1; possibly TRBD1 or TRBD2 for D (5 bases each). This CDR3 has 13 amino acids. Germline-derived CDR1 and CDR2 are MNHGY and SAAAGT. V gave up 7 bases and J gave up 7 bases, with 14 bases separating them. The CDR3 is CASNRDRGNEQFF. The CDR3 region has the DNA TGTGCCAGCAATCGGGACCGAGGAAATGAGCAGTTCTTC.